The present entry profiles one T cell receptor (beta chain) with its context. Its target is unknown. These data belong to a study of cytomegalovirus exposure and HLA in healthy donors. The CDR3 has 16 residues. After removal of 0 bases from V and 6 bases from J, the junction contained 6 bases not matched to a gene. Germline V gives CDR1 SGHRS, CDR2 YFSETQ. Study results and limitations: A list of 150 to 200 TCR beta chains associated with cytomegalovirus was given. Reportedly, cytomegalovirus status was diagnosed with high sensitivity and specificity. A later analysis linked a missense DCLRE1C variant to TCR beta V- and J-gene trimming. For presence/absence analyses, sequencing depth was assumed to be roughly uniform across donors.

PCR was performed using 60 Vbeta and 13 Jbeta primers. The assay was immunoSEQ multiplex PCR, and TCRdb's table has in-frame clones only and misses some. The sample contains 220,000 or so clones, approximately 79% of which appear only once. The chain combines TRBV5-1 with TRBJ2-4; TRBD2 matches 10 bases. The sequence was obtained from a man between 45 and 60 years old in good health and CMV-seronegative. Material for sequencing was PBMCs. The CDR3: CASSLADRTSGNIQYF. CDR3 sequence (DNA): TGCGCCAGCAGCTTGGCCGACAGGACTAGCGGAAACATTCAGTACTTC.